These 22 T cell receptor beta chains were sequenced from one sample in a study of T cells after yellow fever vaccination. TCRdb re-called the 5' RACE reads with MiXCR, one entry per CDR3 protein. The data show hundreds of thousands of distinct CDR3 sequences, about a fifth seen once. Sample: PBMCs, taken roughly 20 days after the first yellow fever vaccination. The source of these receptors is a man in his late teens or twenties who received the YFV17D yellow fever vaccine.

V and J are TRBV5-1 and TRBJ2-1; D is perhaps TRBD1 or TRBD2 (6 bases each). V was shortened by 0 bases and J by 8 bases, with 12 bases between the two germline ends. Germline loops: CDR1 SGHRS, CDR2 YFSETQ. This CDR3 contains 14 residues. The CDR3 loop reads CASSLGQEGDEQFF. In DNA form, the CDR3 reads TGCGCCAGCAGCTTGGGACAGGAGGGCGATGAGCAGTTCTTC. The variable domain in full, completed from reference TRBV5-1 and TRBJ2-1, reads KAGVTQTPRYLIKTRGQQVTLSCSPISGHRSVSWYQQTPGQGLQFLFEYFSETQRNKGNFPGRFSGRQFSNSRSEMNVSTLELGDSALYLCASSLGQEGDEQFFGPGTRLTVL.

This clonotype was seen at least ten times. This sequence joins TRBV5-1 and TRBJ1-5, with a weak D call TRBD1 (6 bases). Germline V gene data show CDR1 as SGHRS and CDR2 as YFSETQ. The CDR3 extends over 14 amino acids. V was pared by 0 bases and J by 5 bases, with 9 bases between. CDR3 sequence: CASSLASGDQPQHF. The CDR3 nucleotides read TGCGCCAGCAGCTTGGCGTCAGGGGATCAGCCCCAGCATTTT.

The rearrangement links TRBV5-1 to TRBJ2-7; D uncertain. This CDR3 is 14 amino acids long. V gave up 0 bases and J gave up 1 base, with 8 bases separating them. Germline V gene lookup returns CDR1 SGHRS and CDR2 YFSETQ. The CDR3 is CASSLGAPSYEQYF. The DNA for the CDR3 is TGCGCCAGCAGCTTGGGGGCCCCATCCTACGAGCAGTACTTC.

The V and J genes are TRBV6-2 or TRBV6-3 and TRBJ2-2; D is perhaps TRBD2 (6 bases). This CDR3 region has 14 residues. V was pared by 6 bases and J by 3 bases, with 11 bases between. Germline CDR1 is MNHEY and CDR2 is SVGEGT. The CDR3 region is CASRRLDYTGELFF. The CDR3 DNA sequence: TGTGCCAGCAGGCGACTAGACTACACCGGGGAGCTGTTTTTT.

This clonotype was picked up a small number of times. The CDR3 sequence is CASSLVNDDNYGYTF. DNA of the CDR3: TGCGCCAGCAGCTTGGTTAACGACGATAACTATGGCTACACCTTC. The chain uses TRBV5-1 and TRBJ1-2; no reliable D call. Germline CDR1 and CDR2: SGHRS and YFSETQ. CDR3 size: 15 residues. V dropped 0 bases and J dropped 1 base, with 10 bases sitting between them.

Remarks on this clonotype: The junction and the germline gene differ at one end; a read error may be behind it. The rearrangement links TRBV12-3 or TRBV12-4 to TRBJ2-2, with D possibly TRBD2 on 6 matching bases. CDR3 size: 13 residues. CDR3 sequence (DNA): TGTGCCAGCAGTTTCTTCGGGGACGGGGGGCTGTTTTTT. It yields the protein CASSFFGDGGLFF.

The table lists this clonotype with a few counts. The chain combines TRBV6-2 or TRBV6-3 with TRBJ2-3; D is ambiguous. V lost 0 bases and J lost 2, with 9 bases in between. CDR3 length equals 15 residues. The germline V gene encodes CDR1 MNHEY and CDR2 SVGEGT. This CDR3 reads CASSYSFQYTDTQYF. CDR3 bases: TGTGCCAGCAGTTACTCGTTTCAGTACACAGATACGCAGTATTTT.

The table lists this clonotype with a few counts. The rearrangement links TRBV10-2 to TRBJ2-7; perhaps TRBD1 as D (6 bases). Germline CDR1 reads WSHSY; CDR2 reads SAAADI. V lost 4 bases, J lost 4 bases, and 11 bases lay in between. CDR3 length equals 13 residues. The CDR3 loop reads CASSGDTDYEQYF. The CDR3, as DNA: TGCGCCAGCAGTGGGGACACAGATTACGAGCAGTACTTC.

The V gene is TRBV5-4, the J gene TRBJ2-7; 8 bases match TRBD2. V lost 2 bases to trimming and J lost 0 bases; unmatched junction nucleotides: 4. The CDR3 is 15 amino acids. Germline V gives CDR1 SGHNT, CDR2 YYREEE (reference sequence). CDR3 bases: TGTGCCAGCAGCTTTGGAGCGGGGGTCTCCTACGAGCAGTACGTC. Protein: CASSFGAGVSYEQYV.

The rearrangement joins TRBV7-9 to TRBJ2-4; 8 nucleotides agree with TRBD1. The junction had 7 bases not matched to a gene; V was cut back by 4 bases and J by 2 bases. This CDR3 region has 16 residues. Germline CDR1 SEHNR, CDR2 FQNEAQ (reference sequence). The CDR3 sequence: CASSSRTGLSKNIQYF. The CDR3 bases are TGTGCCAGCAGCTCTAGGACAGGGTTATCCAAAAACATTCAGTACTTC.

V gene TRBV7-2 combines with J gene TRBJ2-3; D gene uncertain. Germline CDR1 is SGHTA and CDR2 is FQGNSA. The V end was cut by 5 bases, the J end by 4 bases, with 10 bases between. CDR3 size: 13 residues. The CDR3 is CASSRVPPDTQYF. The CDR3 DNA follows: TGTGCCAGCAGCCGGGTGCCCCCAGATACGCAGTATTTT.

The chain couples TRBV2 to TRBJ2-3, with D perhaps TRBD2 (5 bases). From germline, CDR1 is SNHLY and CDR2 FYNNEI. Deletions cut 4 bases from V and 4 bases from J, with 12 bases between. CDR3 length: 14 residues. The CDR3: CASSGHLRADTQYF. CDR3 sequence (DNA): TGTGCCAGCAGTGGACACTTGAGGGCAGATACGCAGTATTTT.

The gene calls are TRBV7-2 and TRBJ2-7, with D perhaps matching TRBD2 (6 bases). Germline assignment: CDR1 SGHTA and CDR2 FQGNSA. The CDR3 consists of 15 residues. V was cut by 3 bases and J by 1 base, with 13 bases left in between. This CDR3 is CASSFRDLGSYEQYF. The CDR3 nucleotides are TGTGCCAGCAGCTTTAGGGACTTAGGTTCCTACGAGCAGTACTTC.

The chain carries TRBV12-3 or TRBV12-4 and TRBJ2-5, with D perhaps assigned TRBD1 or TRBD2 (5 bases each). The length of the CDR3 is 16 residues. The V gene lost 3 bases and the J gene lost 2 bases, with 16 bases spanning the gap. For the CDR3, the DNA is TGTGCCAGCAGTTTGAACTCAGGGAGCACTCAAGAGACCCAGTACTTC. This translates into CASSLNSGSTQETQYF.

This clonotype has more than one count but fewer than ten. V is TRBV15 and J is TRBJ1-5; possibly TRBD1 for D (5 bases). V shed 0 bases and J shed 7 bases, with 10 bases lying between them. Germline lookup yields CDR1 LNHNV and CDR2 YYDKDF (reference sequence). The CDR3 has 14 residues. CDR3 loop: CATSREQGGQPQHF. The CDR3 coding sequence is TGTGCCACCAGCAGAGAGCAGGGTGGCCAGCCCCAGCATTTT.

The CDR3 bases are TGTGCCAGCATCCGATGGGGGACTAGCGGGGCCCAGGAGACCCAGTACTTC. It encodes CASIRWGTSGAQETQYF. The chain recombines TRBV6-2 or TRBV6-3 with TRBJ2-5, with 13 bases fitting TRBD2. J was trimmed by 5 bases and V by 7 bases; bases with no gene match: 13. The CDR3 has 17 amino acids. Germline loops: CDR1 MNHEY, CDR2 SVGEGT.

In its sample, this clonotype was seen a few times. The rearrangement links TRBV5-1 to TRBJ2-1; D is possibly TRBD1 (7 bases). V lost 9 bases, J lost 9 bases, and 19 bases lay in between. Germline V CDR1 and CDR2: SGHRS, YFSETQ. The CDR3 spans 13 residues. In nucleotides, the CDR3 is TGCGCCACCAGGGTCGGAGGGGGCGGTGAGCAGTTCTTC. Protein: CATRVGGGGEQFF.

V usage is TRBV7-2 and J usage is TRBJ2-3; D not certain. CDR1 is SGHTA and CDR2 is FQGNSA in the germline V gene. CDR3 length: 13 residues. Trimming removed 3 bases from V and 2 bases from J, with 6 bases in between. In DNA, the CDR3 is TGTGCCAGCAGCTTCCAGACCACAGATACGCAGTATTTT. Translating it yields CASSFQTTDTQYF.

The chain is built from TRBV3-1 and TRBJ1-1; the D is unclear. V was pared by 4 bases and J by 4 bases, with 10 bases between. The length of the CDR3 is 13 residues. The germline V gene encodes CDR1 LGHDT and CDR2 YNNKEL (reference sequence). CDR3 sequence reads: CASSLIGITEAFF. CDR3 in DNA: TGTGCCAGCAGCCTCATCGGAATCACTGAAGCTTTCTTT.

This clonotype was counted only a few times. The chain links TRBV9 to TRBJ1-6, with D uncertain. Germline V lookup: CDR1 SGDLS, CDR2 YYNGEE. The CDR3 covers 14 residues. The V gene lost 0 bases and the J gene lost 6 bases, with 7 bases spanning the gap. CDR3 bases: TGTGCCAGCAGCGTAGGGCTTTTTAATTCACCCCTCCACTTT. Translation gives CASSVGLFNSPLHF.

V is TRBV24-1 and J is TRBJ1-2, with TRBD1 as a possible D gene (5 bases). Germline CDR1 KGHDR, CDR2 SFDVKD. The CDR3 length is 13 residues. V lost 9 bases to trimming and J lost 2 bases, with 12 bases between them. The CDR3 bases are TGTGCCACCCGCGATGGGGGGAACTATGGCTACACCTTC. This codes for CATRDGGNYGYTF.

The rearrangement uses TRBV7-3 and TRBJ2-3; D might be TRBD2 (6 bases). CDR1 is SGHTA and CDR2 is FQGTGA in the germline V gene. There are 16 residues in the CDR3. Trimming cost V 5 bases and J 5 bases, with 20 bases left between them. DNA for the CDR3: TGTGCCAGCAGCCCCGACGGAGTGGGTAGCGGAGATACGCAGTATTTT. It yields the protein CASSPDGVGSGDTQYF.